This TCR beta chain was sequenced for a study of blood T cell repertoires in COVID-19. Turning to the study itself: Both acute and convalescent COVID-19 samples were obtained from the United States, Italy and Spain.

The protocol was immunoSEQ multiplex PCR, while the TCRdb copy is restricted to in-frame clones and leaves out a portion. Among 100,000 to 150,000 clones listed, 87% were seen once. The CDR3 loop spans 15 amino acids. V was trimmed by 5 bases and J by 5 bases, leaving 18 bases between them. Germline V gene lookup returns CDR1 SEHNR and CDR2 FQNEAQ (reference sequence). The origin of this receptor is a human donor in a cohort sampled during active COVID-19. This rearrangement joins TRBV7-9 to TRBJ2-5; D unclear. What was sequenced was peripheral blood. The CDR3 nucleotides read TGTGCCAGCAGCCCCAACCGCGGCTCCGAGGAGACCCAGTACTTC. Encoded protein: CASSPNRGSEETQYF.